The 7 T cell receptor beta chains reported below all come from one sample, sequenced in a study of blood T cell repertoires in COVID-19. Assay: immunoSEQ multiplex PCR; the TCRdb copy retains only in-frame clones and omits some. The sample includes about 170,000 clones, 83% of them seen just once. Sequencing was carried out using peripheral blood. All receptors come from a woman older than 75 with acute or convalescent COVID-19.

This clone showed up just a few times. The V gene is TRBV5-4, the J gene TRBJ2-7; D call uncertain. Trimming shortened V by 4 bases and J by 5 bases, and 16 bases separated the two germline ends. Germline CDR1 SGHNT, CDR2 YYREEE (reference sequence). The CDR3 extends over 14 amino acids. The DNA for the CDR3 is TGTGCCAGCAGCGTTGATCCTAGTTCCAACGAGCAGTACTTC. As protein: CASSVDPSSNEQYF.

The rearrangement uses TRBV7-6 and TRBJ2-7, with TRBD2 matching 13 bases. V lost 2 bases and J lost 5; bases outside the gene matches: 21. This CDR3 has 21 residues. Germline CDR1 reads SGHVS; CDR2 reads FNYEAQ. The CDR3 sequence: CASSLLTSGGAFFARRDEQYF. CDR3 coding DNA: TGTGCCAGCAGCTTACTCACTAGCGGGGGGGCCTTTTTCGCCCGAAGAGACGAGCAGTACTTC.

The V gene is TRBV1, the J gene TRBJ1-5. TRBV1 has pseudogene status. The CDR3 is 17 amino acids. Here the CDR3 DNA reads TGCACCAGCAGCCAAGATGGAGGGGACCCTAGCAATCAGCCCCAGCATTTT. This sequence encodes CTSSQDGGDPSNQPQHF.

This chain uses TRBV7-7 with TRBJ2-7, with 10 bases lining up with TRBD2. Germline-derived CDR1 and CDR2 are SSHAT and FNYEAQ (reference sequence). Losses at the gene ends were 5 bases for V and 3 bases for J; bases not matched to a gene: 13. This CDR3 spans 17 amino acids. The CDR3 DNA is TGTGCCAGCAGCCTGAATAGCGGGAGGCCAACCGTCTACGAGCAGTACTTC. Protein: CASSLNSGRPTVYEQYF.

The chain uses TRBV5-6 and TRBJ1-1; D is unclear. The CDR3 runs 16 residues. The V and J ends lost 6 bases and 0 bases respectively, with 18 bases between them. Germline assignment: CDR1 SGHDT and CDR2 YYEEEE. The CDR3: CASIPSGRPVNTEAFF. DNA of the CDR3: TGTGCCAGCATCCCGTCGGGTCGACCCGTGAACACTGAAGCTTTCTTT.

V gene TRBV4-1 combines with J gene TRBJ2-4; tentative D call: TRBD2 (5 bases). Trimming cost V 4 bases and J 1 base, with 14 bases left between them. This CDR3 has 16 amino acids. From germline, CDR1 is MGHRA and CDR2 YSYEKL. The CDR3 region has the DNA TGCGCCAGCAGCCCAGAGCGGAGTGGGGCCAAAAACATTCAGTACTTC. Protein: CASSPERSGAKNIQYF.

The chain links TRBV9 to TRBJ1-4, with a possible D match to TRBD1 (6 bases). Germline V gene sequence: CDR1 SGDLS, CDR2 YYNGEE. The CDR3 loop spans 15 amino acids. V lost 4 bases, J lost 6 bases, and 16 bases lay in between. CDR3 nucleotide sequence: TGTGCCAGCAGCCTAAGAGGGGGTTTTGATGAAAAACTGTTTTTT. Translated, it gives CASSLRGGFDEKLFF.